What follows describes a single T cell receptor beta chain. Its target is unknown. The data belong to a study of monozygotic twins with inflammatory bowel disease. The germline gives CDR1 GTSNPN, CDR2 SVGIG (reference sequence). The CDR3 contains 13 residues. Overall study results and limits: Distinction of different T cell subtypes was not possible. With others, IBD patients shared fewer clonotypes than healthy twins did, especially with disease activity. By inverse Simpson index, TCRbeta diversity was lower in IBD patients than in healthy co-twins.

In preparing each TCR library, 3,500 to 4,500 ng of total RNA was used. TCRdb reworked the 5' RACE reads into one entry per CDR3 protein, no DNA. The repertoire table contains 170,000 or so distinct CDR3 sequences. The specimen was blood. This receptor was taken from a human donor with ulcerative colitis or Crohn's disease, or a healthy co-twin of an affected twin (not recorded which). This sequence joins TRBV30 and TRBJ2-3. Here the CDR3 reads CAWSLSFADTQYF.